The rows below give T cell receptor beta chains drawn from one sample of a study of response to subunit inactivated influenza vaccine. TCRdb reprocessed the RT-PCR reads via MiXCR and lists one record per CDR3 protein. Of 550,000 to 650,000 distinct CDR3 sequences listed, 12% are singletons. The material was PBMCs from blood, obtained on the day of vaccination. The receptor source for this set is a man in his fifties or sixties who received an inactivated influenza vaccine. The conserved cysteine and the conserved F or W are not part of the CDR3 here. D genes are given only for firm matches. Only some rows state a clone size, as once, few, many or a class for expanded clones.

TRBD2,NA,TRBV19,ASSTGTSGTREQF
NA,few,TRBV7-2,ASTRGMGFGELF
NA,few,TRBV20-1,SALAPQVTIRGQY
NA,few,TRBV20-1,SASPSARGDTQY
TRBD1,few,TRBV2,ASMGQGGTEAF
TRBD1,few,TRBV25-1,ASTRQGAAGELF
NA,few,TRBV20-1,SARDVSGRGETQY
NA,NA,TRBV13,ASSLKGTAGYGYT
NA,few,TRBV19,ASIGKLFTGELF
NA,few,TRBV10-3,AIRPRTASTYEQY
NA,few,TRBV20-1,SAREGKLF
NA,few,TRBV30,AWSVTSLDEQF
NA,few,TRBV7-9,ASSLYSPGAGADTQY
NA,few,TRBV2,ASSGGILPTDTQY
TRBD1,few,TRBV20-1,SATTGDGGYT